This T cell receptor beta chain came from a study of blood T cell repertoires in COVID-19. The CDR3 consists of 15 residues. Trimming took 1 base from V and 5 from J, leaving 11 bases between them. In germline, CDR1 is MGHDK, CDR2 SYGVNS. In the source study's methods: How many nucleated cells were present was estimated from reference gene primer amplification. Only in-frame clones appear in the TCRdb table, and some are missing; sequencing was by immunoSEQ multiplex PCR. For V, J and clone size, that table is used; D and trimming come from the DNA. The table lists 250,000 to 300,000 clones, roughly 80% of them singletons, with 4.2% in the top ten.

The sequencing input was peripheral blood. This clonotype was obtained from a man aged 55 to 70 with acute or convalescent COVID-19. The chain combines TRBV25-1 with TRBJ1-4; D is possibly TRBD1 (5 bases). This CDR3 is CASSEFQGQNEKLFF. The DNA for the CDR3 is TGTGCCAGCAGTGAATTTCAGGGCCAAAATGAAAAACTGTTTTTT.